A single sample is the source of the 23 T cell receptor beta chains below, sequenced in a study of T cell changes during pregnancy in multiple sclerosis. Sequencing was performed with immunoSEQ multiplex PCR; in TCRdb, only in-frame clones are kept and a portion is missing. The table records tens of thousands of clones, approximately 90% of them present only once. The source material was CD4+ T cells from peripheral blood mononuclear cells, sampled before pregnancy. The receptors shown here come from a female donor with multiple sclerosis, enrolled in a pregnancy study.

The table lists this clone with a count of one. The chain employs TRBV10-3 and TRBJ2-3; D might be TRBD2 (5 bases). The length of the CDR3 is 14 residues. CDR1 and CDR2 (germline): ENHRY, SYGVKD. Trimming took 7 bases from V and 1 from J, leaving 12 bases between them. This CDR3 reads CAITNTGGTDTQYF. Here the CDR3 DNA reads TGTGCCATCACCAACACCGGGGGCACAGATACGCAGTATTTT.

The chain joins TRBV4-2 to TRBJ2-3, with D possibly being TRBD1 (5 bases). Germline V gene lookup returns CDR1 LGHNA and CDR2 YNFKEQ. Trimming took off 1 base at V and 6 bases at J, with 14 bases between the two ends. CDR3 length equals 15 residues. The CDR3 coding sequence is TGTGCCAGCAGCCAAGCGGGCGCAGGGTTGGATACGCAGTATTTT. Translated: CASSQAGAGLDTQYF.

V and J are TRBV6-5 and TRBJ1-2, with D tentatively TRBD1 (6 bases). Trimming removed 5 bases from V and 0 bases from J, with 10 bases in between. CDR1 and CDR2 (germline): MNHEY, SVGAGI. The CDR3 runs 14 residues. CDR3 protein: CASSGGGPNYGYTF. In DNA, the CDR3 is TGTGCCAGCAGTGGGGGCGGACCTAACTATGGCTACACCTTC.

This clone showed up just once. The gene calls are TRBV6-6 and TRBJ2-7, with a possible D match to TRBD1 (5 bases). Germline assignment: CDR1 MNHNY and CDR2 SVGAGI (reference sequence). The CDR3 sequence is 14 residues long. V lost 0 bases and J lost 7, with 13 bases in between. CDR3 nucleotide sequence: TGTGCCAGCAGTTACTCGATGCCAGGGAAAGAGCAGTACTTC. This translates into CASSYSMPGKEQYF.

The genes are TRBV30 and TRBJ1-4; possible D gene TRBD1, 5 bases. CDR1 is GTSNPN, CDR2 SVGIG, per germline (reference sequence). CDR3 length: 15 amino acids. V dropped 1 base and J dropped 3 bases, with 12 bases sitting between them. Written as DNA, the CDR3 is TGTGCCTGGAGTGGCCGGGGGGTGCCTAATGAAAAACTGTTTTTT. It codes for CAWSGRGVPNEKLFF. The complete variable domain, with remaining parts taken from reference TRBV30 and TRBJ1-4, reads SQTIHQWPATLVQPVGSPLSLECTVEGTSNPNLYWYRQAAGRGLQLLFYSVGIGQISSEVPQNLSASRPQDRQFILSSKKLLLSDSGFYLCAWSGRGVPNEKLFFGSGTQLSVL.

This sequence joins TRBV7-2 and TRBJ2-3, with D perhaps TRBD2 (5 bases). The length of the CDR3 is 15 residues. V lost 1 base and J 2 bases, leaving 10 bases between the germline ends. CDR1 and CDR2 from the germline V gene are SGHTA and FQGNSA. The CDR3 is CASSLGGGYTDTQYF. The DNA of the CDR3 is TGTGCCAGCAGCTTAGGAGGCGGGTACACAGATACGCAGTATTTT.

DNA for the CDR3: TGTGCCAGCAGCAAAGGGCAGTACCAAGAGACCCAGTACTTC. Its protein product is CASSKGQYQETQYF. This sequence joins TRBV21-1 and TRBJ2-5; the table's TRBD1 call for D was not verified on the DNA. TRBV21-1 is assigned pseudogene status. This CDR3 contains 14 residues.

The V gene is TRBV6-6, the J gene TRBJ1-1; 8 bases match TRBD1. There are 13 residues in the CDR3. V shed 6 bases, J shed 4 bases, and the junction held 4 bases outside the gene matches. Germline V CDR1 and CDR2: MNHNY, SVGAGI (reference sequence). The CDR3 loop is CASSNRGITEAFF. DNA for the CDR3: TGTGCCAGCAGCAACAGGGGGATCACTGAAGCTTTCTTT.

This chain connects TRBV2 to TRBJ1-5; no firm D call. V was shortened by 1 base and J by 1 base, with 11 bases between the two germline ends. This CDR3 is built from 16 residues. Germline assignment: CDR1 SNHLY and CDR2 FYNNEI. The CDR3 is CASSEEIPGSNQPQHF. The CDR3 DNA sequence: TGTGCCAGCAGTGAAGAGATCCCGGGGAGCAATCAGCCCCAGCATTTT.

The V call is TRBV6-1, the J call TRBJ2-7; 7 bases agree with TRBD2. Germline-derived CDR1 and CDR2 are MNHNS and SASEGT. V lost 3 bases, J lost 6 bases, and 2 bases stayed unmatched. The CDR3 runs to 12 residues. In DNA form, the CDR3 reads TGTGCCAGCAGTGAGGGGGAGGGCGAGCAGTACTTC. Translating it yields CASSEGEGEQYF.

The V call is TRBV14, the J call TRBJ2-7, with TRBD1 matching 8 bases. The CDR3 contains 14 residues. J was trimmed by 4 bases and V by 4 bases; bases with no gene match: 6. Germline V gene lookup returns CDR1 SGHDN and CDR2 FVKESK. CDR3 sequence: CASSRAGGWYEQYF. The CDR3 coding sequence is TGTGCCAGCAGCCGTGCAGGGGGCTGGTACGAGCAGTACTTC.

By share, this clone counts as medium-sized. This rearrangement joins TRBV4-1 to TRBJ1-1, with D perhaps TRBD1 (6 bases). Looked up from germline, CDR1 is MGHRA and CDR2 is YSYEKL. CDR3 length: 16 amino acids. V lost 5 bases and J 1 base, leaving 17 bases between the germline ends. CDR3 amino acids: CASSTRQEQGNTEAFF. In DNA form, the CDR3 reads TGCGCCAGCAGCACTCGACAGGAACAAGGGAACACTGAAGCTTTCTTT.

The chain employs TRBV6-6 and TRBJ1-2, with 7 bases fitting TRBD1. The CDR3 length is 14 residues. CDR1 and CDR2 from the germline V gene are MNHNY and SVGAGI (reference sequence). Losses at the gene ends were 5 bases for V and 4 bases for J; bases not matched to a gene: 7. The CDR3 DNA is TGTGCCAGCAGTCCGACAGGGAAGGGCTATGGCTACACCTTC. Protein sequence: CASSPTGKGYGYTF.

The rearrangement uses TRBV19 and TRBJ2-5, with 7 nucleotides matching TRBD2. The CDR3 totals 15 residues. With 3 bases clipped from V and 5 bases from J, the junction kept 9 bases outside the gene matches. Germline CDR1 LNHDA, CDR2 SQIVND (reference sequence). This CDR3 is CASSINPGGGETQYF. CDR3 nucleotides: TGTGCCAGTAGTATTAATCCGGGGGGAGGGGAGACCCAGTACTTC.

CDR3 region: CASGREDRLHEQYF. CDR3 DNA: TGTGCCAGCGGACGAGAGGACAGGCTCCACGAGCAGTACTTC. V gene TRBV2 combines with J gene TRBJ2-7; 7 nucleotides agree with TRBD1. V gave up 8 bases and J gave up 5 bases; unmatched junction bases: 12. Per germline, CDR1 SNHLY and CDR2 FYNNEI. The CDR3 contains 14 residues.

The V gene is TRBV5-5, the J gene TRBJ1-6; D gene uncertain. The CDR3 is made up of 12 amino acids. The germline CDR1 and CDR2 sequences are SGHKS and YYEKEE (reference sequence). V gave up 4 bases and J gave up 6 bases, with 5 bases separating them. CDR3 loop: CASSPSNSPLHF. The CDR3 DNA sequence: TGTGCCAGCAGCCCTAGTAATTCACCCCTCCACTTT.

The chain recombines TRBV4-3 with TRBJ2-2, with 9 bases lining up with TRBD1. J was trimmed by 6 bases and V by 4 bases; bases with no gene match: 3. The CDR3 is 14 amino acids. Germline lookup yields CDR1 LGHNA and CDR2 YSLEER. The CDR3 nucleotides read TGCGCCAGCAGCCGGGACAGGGCGGCCGGGGAGCTGTTTTTT. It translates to CASSRDRAAGELFF.

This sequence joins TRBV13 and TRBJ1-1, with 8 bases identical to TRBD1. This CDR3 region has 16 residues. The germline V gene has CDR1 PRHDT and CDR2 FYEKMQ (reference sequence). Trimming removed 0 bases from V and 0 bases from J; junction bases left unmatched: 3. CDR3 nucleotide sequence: TGTGCCAGCAGCTTAGGGGCAGGGGGCATGAACACTGAAGCTTTCTTT. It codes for CASSLGAGGMNTEAFF.

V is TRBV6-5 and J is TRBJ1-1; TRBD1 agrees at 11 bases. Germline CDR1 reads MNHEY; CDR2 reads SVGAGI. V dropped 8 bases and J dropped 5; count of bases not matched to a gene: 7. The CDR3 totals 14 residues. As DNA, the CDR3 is TGTGCCAGCGGACAGGGGGCTCTTTTAACTGAAGCTTTCTTT. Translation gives CASGQGALLTEAFF.

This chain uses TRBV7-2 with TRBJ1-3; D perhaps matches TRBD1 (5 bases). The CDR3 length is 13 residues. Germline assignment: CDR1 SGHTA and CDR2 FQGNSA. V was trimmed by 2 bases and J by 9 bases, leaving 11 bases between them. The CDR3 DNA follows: TGTGCCAGCAGCTTACAGGGCCAGGGCACCATATATTTT. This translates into CASSLQGQGTIYF.

The CDR3 reads CASTLDRRTPLHF. CDR3 in DNA: TGTGCCAGCACCTTGGACAGGCGAACACCCCTCCACTTT. This rearrangement joins TRBV6-5 to TRBJ1-6; TRBD1 matches at 7 bases. The CDR3 consists of 13 residues. The J segment lost 11 bases and the V segment lost 7 bases, leaving 8 bases of the junction unmatched. Germline CDR1 MNHEY, CDR2 SVGAGI.

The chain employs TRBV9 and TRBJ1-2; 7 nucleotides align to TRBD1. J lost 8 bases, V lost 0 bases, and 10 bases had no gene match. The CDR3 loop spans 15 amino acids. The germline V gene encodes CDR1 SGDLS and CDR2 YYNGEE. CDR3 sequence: CASSVALGGQSGYTF. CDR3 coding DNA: TGTGCCAGCAGCGTAGCTTTGGGGGGACAGTCCGGCTACACCTTC. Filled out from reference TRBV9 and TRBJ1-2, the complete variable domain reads DSGVTQTPKHLITATGQRVTLRCSPRSGDLSVYWYQQSLDQGLQFLIQYYNGEERAKGNILERFSAQQFPDLHSELNLSSLELGDSALYFCASSVALGGQSGYTFGSGTRLTVV.

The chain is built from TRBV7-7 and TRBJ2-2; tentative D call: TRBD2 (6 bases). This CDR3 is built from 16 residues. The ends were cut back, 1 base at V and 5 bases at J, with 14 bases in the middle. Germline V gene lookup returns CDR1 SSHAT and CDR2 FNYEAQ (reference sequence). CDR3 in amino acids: CASSLGGAATTGELFF. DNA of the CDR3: TGTGCCAGCAGCTTAGGCGGGGCCGCAACAACCGGGGAGCTGTTTTTT.